Listed below are T cell receptor beta chains from one sample, sequenced in a study of tissue T cells after allogeneic stem cell transplantation. Assay: immunoSEQ multiplex PCR; the TCRdb copy retains only in-frame clones and omits some. The table shows 9,500 to 15,000 clones, with 70% occurring only once. Material: tissue from the right colon, obtained at autopsy. The source of these receptors is a woman aged 18 to 55 with breast cancer. Each CDR3 is given with its conserved first and last residue. Fields, in order: CDR3 length, V gene, D gene, clone size, J gene, CDR3 DNA, CDR3 protein. D genes are given only for firm matches. Size is stated for part of the rows, as once, few or many counts, or as a class when the clone is expanded.

15	TRBV28	.	medium-sized	TRBJ1-4	TGTGCCAGCAGTTTATGGCAGGCGACTAGCGAAAAACTGTTTTTT	CASSLWQATSEKLFF
14	TRBV9	.	.	TRBJ2-2	TGTGCGAGCCAAAGAACCGGGGGACCCGGGGAGCTGTTTTTT	CASQRTGGPGELFF
17	TRBV28	.	.	TRBJ2-7	TGTGCCAGCAAGGTGATGCGGCCGCCCTTGGGTACCTACGAGCAGTACTTC	CASKVMRPPLGTYEQYF
15	TRBV4-2	.	medium-sized	TRBJ1-4	TGTGCCAGCAGCCAAGACGGGCGGACTAATGAAAAACTGTTTTTT	CASSQDGRTNEKLFF
14	TRBV30	.	.	TRBJ2-1	TGTGCCTGGAGTTGGGAGAGCTCCTACAATGAGCAGTTCTTC	CAWSWESSYNEQFF
13	TRBV12-3/TRBV12-4	.	.	TRBJ2-5	TGTGCCAGCAGTTTAGCCTTCGATGGGACCCAGTACTTC	CASSLAFDGTQYF
18	TRBV21-1	.	once	TRBJ1-5	TGTGCCAGCAGCTACTCCACGGCTCGGTCGGCCCTAGATCAGCCCCAGCATTTT	CASSYSTARSALDQPQHF
13	TRBV7-2	.	.	TRBJ2-7	TGTGCCAGCAGCTTAGCAGTACGGCACGAGCAGTACTTC	CASSLAVRHEQYF
16	TRBV29-1	TRBD2	.	TRBJ2-7	TGCAGCGTTGAAGATAGGGGACTAGCGGAACTTTACGAGCAGTACTTC	CSVEDRGLAELYEQYF
14	TRBV5-1	TRBD1	.	TRBJ2-1	TGCGCCAGCAGCTTGGAGCGGGTCGGGACAGGGGAGTTCTTC	CASSLERVGTGEFF
16	TRBV6-6	.	.	TRBJ1-3	TGTGCCAGCAGGGGGTTGGGTTTGGGGAAAGGAAACACCATATATTTT	CASRGLGLGKGNTIYF
16	TRBV9	TRBD1	few	TRBJ1-6	TGTGCCAGCAGCGTAGGTGGACAAGGGGGCACTTCACCCCTCCACTTT	CASSVGGQGGTSPLHF
13	TRBV4-2	.	.	TRBJ2-5	TGTGCCAGCAGCCAAGGACCTCAACGGGCCCAGTACTTC	CASSQGPQRAQYF
15	TRBV7-2	TRBD1	.	TRBJ1-6	TGTGCCAGCAGCCGGGACAGTTACGGAAATTCACCCCTCCACTTT	CASSRDSYGNSPLHF
13	TRBV28	.	once	TRBJ2-5	TGTGCCAGCAGCTTAAGACGGCCAGAGACCCAGTACTTC	CASSLRRPETQYF
15	TRBV3-1/TRBV3-2	TRBD2	medium-sized	TRBJ2-1	TGTGCCAGCCGGGGGAGTGGCGGGAGGAGAAGTGAGCAGTTCTTC	CASRGSGGRRSEQFF
12	TRBV7-2	.	few	TRBJ1-2	TGTGCCAGCAGCGAAGGACTGTTAGCCCTTACCTTC	CASSEGLLALTF
13	TRBV3-1/TRBV3-2	.	medium-sized	TRBJ1-5	TGTGCCAGCAGCCAAGATGTAGGCCAGCCCCAGCATTTT	CASSQDVGQPQHF
16	TRBV10-3	.	.	TRBJ1-2	TGTGCCATCAGTGAGCCCATCCCTCAGGGGCCCTATGGCTACACCTTC	CAISEPIPQGPYGYTF
15	TRBV7-2	.	.	TRBJ2-5	TGTGCCAGCAGCTCAATGGGACACCTCCAAGAGACCCAGTACTTC	CASSSMGHLQETQYF
14	TRBV6-5	TRBD1	.	TRBJ1-6	TGTGCCAGCCGTTCGACAGGGGAGGCTTCACCCCTCCACTTT	CASRSTGEASPLHF
15	TRBV6-1	.	few	TRBJ1-5	TGTGCCAGCAGTGAAAGCAGGGAAGGAGATCAGCCCCAGCATTTT	CASSESREGDQPQHF
15	TRBV18	TRBD1	.	TRBJ2-1	TGTGCCAGCTCTCTCGACAGGGCTGCCTACAATGAGCAGTTCTTC	CASSLDRAAYNEQFF
12	TRBV10-3	.	.	TRBJ1-3	TGTGCCATCAGTGTTTCTGGAAACACCATATATTTT	CAISVSGNTIYF
13	TRBV7-9	.	.	TRBJ1-1	TGTGCCAGCAGCTTATCGGGAAGGTCCGAAGCTTTCTTT	CASSLSGRSEAFF
14	TRBV29-1	TRBD2	.	TRBJ2-1	TGCAGCGTGCCCACTAGCGGCTCCTACAATGAGCAGTTCTTC	CSVPTSGSYNEQFF
13	TRBV19	.	.	TRBJ1-1	TGTGCCAGTAGCCTGTCGGCGAACACTGAAGCTTTCTTT	CASSLSANTEAFF
17	TRBV19	TRBD2	.	TRBJ2-3	TGTGCCAGTAGTACCAGACTGACTAGCGGGAGCACAGATACGCAGTATTTT	CASSTRLTSGSTDTQYF
15	TRBV11-1	.	once	TRBJ2-7	TGTGCCAGCAGTCGAATAGGGGGTCTTTCCTACGAGCAGTACTTC	CASSRIGGLSYEQYF
16	TRBV2	.	medium-sized	TRBJ1-5	TGTGCCAGCAGTGAACGGTCCGGGGGGGGCAATCAGCCCCAGCATTTT	CASSERSGGGNQPQHF
13	TRBV12-3/TRBV12-4	.	few	TRBJ2-1	TGTGCCAGCAGCGAGCCTACCGGGGGTGAGCAGTTCTTC	CASSEPTGGEQFF
14	TRBV3-1/TRBV3-2	TRBD2	.	TRBJ2-1	TGTGCCAGCAGCCAAGGACGGGAGGGCAATGAGCAGTTCTTC	CASSQGREGNEQFF
15	TRBV20-1	TRBD2	few	TRBJ2-7	TGCAGTGCTAGTACAGGGACTAGGGTCACCTACGAGCAGTACTTC	CSASTGTRVTYEQYF
10	TRBV21-1	.	.	TRBJ1-3	TGTGCCAGCCGCGGAAACACCATATATTTT	CASRGNTIYF
15	TRBV28	TRBD1	.	TRBJ2-7	TGTGCCAGCAGGCTCCGGGACAGCGGAGTTCCTGAGCAGTACTTC	CASRLRDSGVPEQYF
16	TRBV5-1	TRBD2	.	TRBJ2-1	TGCGCCAGCAGCTTTAGCGGGAGTGACTCCTACAATGAGCAGTTCTTC	CASSFSGSDSYNEQFF
12	TRBV7-9	TRBD1	.	TRBJ1-4	TGTGCTGGGGGGACAGGGAATGAAAAACTGTTTTTT	CAGGTGNEKLFF
17	TRBV25-1	.	.	TRBJ1-1	TGTGCCAGCAGTAAAGCGCTGTTCGGGACACCGAACACTGAAGCTTTCTTT	CASSKALFGTPNTEAFF
15	TRBV5-1	.	.	TRBJ1-1	TGCGCCAGCAGCTTGGAGCTGGGGGGGAACACTGAAGCTTTCTTT	CASSLELGGNTEAFF
11	TRBV20-1	.	.	TRBJ2-5	TGCAGTGCTCAACATCAAGAGACCCAGTACTTC	CSAQHQETQYF
19	TRBV27	TRBD1	.	TRBJ1-2	TGTGCCAGCAGTTTAAGAAGTGTAGGCAGGGGGCAGATTCCTCATGGCTACACCTTC	CASSLRSVGRGQIPHGYTF
15	TRBV7-9	.	few	TRBJ1-1	TGTGCCAGCAGGACCACCCAAACCCTGAACACTGAAGCTTTCTTT	CASRTTQTLNTEAFF
21	TRBV4-2	TRBD2	.	TRBJ2-3	TGTGCCAGCAGCCAGTACAACCACGCCGGGACTAGCGGGAGAGATTCAGATACGCAGTATTTT	CASSQYNHAGTSGRDSDTQYF
13	TRBV5-5	.	medium-sized	TRBJ2-7	TGTGCCAGCAGCTCGGTGGGCACCTACGAGCAGTACTTC	CASSSVGTYEQYF